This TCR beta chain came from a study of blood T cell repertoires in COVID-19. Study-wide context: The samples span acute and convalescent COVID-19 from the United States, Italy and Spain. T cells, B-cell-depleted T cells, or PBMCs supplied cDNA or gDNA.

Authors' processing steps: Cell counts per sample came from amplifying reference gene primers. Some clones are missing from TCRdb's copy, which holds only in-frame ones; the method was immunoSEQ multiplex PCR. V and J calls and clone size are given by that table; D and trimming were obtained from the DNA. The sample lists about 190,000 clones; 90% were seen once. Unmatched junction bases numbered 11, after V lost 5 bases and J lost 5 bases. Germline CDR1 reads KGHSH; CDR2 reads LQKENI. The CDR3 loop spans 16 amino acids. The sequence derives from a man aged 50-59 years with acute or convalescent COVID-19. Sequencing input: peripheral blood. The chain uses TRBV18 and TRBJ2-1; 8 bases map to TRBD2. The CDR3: CASSRTTGGPHNEQFF. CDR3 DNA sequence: TGTGCCAGCTCAAGGACAACGGGGGGGCCCCACAATGAGCAGTTCTTC.